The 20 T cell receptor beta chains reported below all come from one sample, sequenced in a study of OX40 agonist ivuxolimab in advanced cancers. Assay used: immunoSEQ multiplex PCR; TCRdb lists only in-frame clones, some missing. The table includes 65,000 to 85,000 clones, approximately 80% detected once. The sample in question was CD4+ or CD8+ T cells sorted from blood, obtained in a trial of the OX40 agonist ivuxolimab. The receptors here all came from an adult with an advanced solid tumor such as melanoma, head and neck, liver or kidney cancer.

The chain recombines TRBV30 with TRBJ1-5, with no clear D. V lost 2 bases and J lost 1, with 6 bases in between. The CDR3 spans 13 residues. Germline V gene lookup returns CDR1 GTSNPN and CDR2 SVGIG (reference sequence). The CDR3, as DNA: TGTGCCTGGAGTTTAAACAGCAATCAGCCCCAGCATTTT. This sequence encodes CAWSLNSNQPQHF.

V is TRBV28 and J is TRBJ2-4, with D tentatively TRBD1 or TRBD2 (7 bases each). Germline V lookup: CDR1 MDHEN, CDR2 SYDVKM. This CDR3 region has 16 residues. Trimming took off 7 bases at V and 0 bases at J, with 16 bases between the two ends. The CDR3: CASTQGGVLAKNIQYF. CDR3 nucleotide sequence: TGTGCCAGCACCCAGGGGGGGGTCTTAGCCAAAAACATTCAGTACTTC.

This CDR3 reads CASSAGPYEQYF. The CDR3 nucleotides read TGTGCCAGCAGCGCCGGGCCGTACGAGCAGTACTTC. The chain recombines TRBV27 with TRBJ2-5; D gene ambiguous. The J call may be wrong; the DNA end is better matched by TRBJ2-7. Germline CDR1 MNHEY, CDR2 SMNVEV (reference sequence). There are 12 residues in the CDR3.

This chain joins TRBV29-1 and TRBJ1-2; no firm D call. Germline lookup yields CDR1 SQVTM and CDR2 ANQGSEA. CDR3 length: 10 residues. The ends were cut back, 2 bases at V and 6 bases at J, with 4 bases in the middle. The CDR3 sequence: CSVERDGYTF. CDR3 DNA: TGCAGCGTTGAAAGGGATGGCTACACCTTC.

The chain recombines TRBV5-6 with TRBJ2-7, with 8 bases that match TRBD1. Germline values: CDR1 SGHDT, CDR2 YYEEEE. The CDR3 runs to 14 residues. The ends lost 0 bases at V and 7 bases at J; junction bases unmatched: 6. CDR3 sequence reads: CASSLVDRAREQYF. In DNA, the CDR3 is TGTGCCAGCAGCTTGGTGGACAGGGCTCGGGAGCAGTACTTC.

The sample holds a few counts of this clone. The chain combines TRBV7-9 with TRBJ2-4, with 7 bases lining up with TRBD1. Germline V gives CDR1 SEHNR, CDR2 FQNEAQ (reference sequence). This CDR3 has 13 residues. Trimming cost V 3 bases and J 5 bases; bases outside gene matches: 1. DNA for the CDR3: TGTGCCAGCAGCTTTGGACAGGAAAACATTCAGTACTTC. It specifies CASSFGQENIQYF. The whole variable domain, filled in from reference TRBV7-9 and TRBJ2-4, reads DTGVSQNPRHKITKRGQNVTFRCDPISEHNRLYWYRQTLGQGPEFLTYFQNEAQLEKSRLLSDRFSAERPKGSFSTLEIQRTEQGDSAMYLCASSFGQENIQYFGAGTRLSVL.

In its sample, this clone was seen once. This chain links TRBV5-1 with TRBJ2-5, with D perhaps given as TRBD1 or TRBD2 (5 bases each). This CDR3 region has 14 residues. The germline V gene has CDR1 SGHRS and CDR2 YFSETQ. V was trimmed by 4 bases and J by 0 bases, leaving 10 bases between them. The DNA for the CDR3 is TGCGCCAGCAGCCCGGGACGGCACCAAGAGACCCAGTACTTC. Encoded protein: CASSPGRHQETQYF.

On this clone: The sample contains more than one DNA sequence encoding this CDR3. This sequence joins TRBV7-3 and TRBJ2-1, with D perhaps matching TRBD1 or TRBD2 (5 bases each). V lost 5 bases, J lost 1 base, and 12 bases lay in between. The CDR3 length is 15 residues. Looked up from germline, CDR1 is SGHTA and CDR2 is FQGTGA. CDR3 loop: CASSPDGGSYNEQFF. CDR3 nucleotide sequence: TGTGCCAGCAGCCCAGATGGGGGATCCTACAATGAGCAGTTCTTC. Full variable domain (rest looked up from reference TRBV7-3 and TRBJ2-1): GAGVSQTPSNKVTEKGKYVELRCDPISGHTALYWYRQSLGQGPEFLIYFQGTGAADDSGLPNDRFFAVRPEGSVSTLKIQRTERGDSAVYLCASSPDGGSYNEQFFGPGTRLTVL.

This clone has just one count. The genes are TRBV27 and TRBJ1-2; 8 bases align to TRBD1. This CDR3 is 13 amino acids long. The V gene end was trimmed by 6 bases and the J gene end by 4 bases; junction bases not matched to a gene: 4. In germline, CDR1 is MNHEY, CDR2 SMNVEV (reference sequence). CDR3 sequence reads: CASRVTGGYGYTF. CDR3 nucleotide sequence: TGTGCCAGCAGGGTCACAGGGGGCTATGGCTACACCTTC.

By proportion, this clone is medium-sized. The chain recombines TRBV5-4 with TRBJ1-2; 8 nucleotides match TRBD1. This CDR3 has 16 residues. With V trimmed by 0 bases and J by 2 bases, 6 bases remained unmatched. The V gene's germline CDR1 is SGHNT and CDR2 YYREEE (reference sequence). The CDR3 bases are TGTGCCAGCAGCTTGGCTCCGGACAGGGCCAACTATGGCTACACCTTC. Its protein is CASSLAPDRANYGYTF.

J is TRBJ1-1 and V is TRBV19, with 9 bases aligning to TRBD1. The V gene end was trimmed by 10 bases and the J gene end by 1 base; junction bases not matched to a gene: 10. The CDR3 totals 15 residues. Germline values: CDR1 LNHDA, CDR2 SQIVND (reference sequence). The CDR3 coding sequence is TGTGCCACCTCACAGGGGGCGCGGGGGAACACTGAAGCTTTCTTT. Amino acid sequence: CATSQGARGNTEAFF.

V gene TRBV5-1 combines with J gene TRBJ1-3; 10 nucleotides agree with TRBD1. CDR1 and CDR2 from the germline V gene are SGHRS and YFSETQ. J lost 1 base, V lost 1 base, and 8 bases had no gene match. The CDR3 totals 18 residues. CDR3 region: CASSLIGTGVVSGNTIYF. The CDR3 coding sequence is TGCGCCAGCAGCTTGATCGGGACAGGGGTAGTTTCTGGAAACACCATATATTTT.

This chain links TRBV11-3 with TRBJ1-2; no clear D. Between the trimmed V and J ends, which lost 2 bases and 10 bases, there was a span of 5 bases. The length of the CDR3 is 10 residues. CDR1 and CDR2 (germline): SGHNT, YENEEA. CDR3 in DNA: TGTGCCAGCAGCTTACTTCCCTACACCTTC. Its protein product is CASSLLPYTF. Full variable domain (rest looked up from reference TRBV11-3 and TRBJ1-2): EAGVVQSPRYKIIEKKQPVAFWCNPISGHNTLYWYLQNLGQGPELLIRYENEEAVDDSQLPKDRFSAERLKGVDSTLKIQPAELGDSAVYLCASSLLPYTFGSGTRLTVV.

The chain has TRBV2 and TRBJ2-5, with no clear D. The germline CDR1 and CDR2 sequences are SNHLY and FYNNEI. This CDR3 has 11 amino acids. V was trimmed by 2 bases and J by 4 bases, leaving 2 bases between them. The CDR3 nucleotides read TGTGCCAGCAGTGAAACAGAGACCCAGTACTTC. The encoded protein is CASSETETQYF.

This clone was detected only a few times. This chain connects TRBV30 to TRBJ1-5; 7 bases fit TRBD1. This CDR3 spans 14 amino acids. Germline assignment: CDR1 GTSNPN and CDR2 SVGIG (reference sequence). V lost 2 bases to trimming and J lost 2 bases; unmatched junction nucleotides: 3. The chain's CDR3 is CAWSLDRGNQPQHF. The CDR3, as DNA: TGTGCCTGGAGTCTCGACAGGGGCAATCAGCCCCAGCATTTT.

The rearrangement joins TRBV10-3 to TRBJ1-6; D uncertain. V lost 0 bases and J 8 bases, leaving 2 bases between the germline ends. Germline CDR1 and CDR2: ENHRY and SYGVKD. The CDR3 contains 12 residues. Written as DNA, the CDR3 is TGTGCCATCAGTGAGTCTCATTCACCCCTCCACTTT. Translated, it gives CAISESHSPLHF.

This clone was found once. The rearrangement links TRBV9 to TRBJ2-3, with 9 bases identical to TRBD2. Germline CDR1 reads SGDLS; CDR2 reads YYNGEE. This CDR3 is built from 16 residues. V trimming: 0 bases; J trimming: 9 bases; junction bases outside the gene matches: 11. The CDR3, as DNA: TGTGCCAGCAGCGTAGAGAGCGGGGGGCCCCGATGGACGCAGTATTTT. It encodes CASSVESGGPRWTQYF. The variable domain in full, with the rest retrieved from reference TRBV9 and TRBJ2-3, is DSGVTQTPKHLITATGQRVTLRCSPRSGDLSVYWYQQSLDQGLQFLIQYYNGEERAKGNILERFSAQQFPDLHSELNLSSLELGDSALYFCASSVESGGPRWTQYFGPGTRLTVL.

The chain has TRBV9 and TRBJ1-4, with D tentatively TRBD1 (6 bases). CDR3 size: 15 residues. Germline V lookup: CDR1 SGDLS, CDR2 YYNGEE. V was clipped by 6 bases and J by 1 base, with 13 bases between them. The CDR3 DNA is TGTGCCAGCAACCTCAGGGGACAAACTAATGAAAAACTGTTTTTT. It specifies CASNLRGQTNEKLFF.

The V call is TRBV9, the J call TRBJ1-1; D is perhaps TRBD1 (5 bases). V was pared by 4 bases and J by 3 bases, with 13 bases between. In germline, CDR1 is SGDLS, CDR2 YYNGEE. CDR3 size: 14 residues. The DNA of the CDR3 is TGTGCCAGCAGCCCAAGGAGGGGCTACACTGAAGCTTTCTTT. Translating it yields CASSPRRGYTEAFF.

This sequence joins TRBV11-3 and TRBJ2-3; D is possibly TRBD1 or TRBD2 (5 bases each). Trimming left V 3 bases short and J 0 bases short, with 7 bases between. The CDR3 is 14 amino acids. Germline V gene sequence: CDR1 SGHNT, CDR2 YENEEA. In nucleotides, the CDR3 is TGTGCCAGCAGCTTTTGGGGGAGCACAGATACGCAGTATTTT. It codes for CASSFWGSTDTQYF. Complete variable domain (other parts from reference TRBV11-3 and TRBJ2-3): EAGVVQSPRYKIIEKKQPVAFWCNPISGHNTLYWYLQNLGQGPELLIRYENEEAVDDSQLPKDRFSAERLKGVDSTLKIQPAELGDSAVYLCASSFWGSTDTQYFGPGTRLTVL.